This TCR beta chain originates from a study of read filtering for tumor transcriptome and immune sequencing. Study information: Mean patient age was about 66 years, range roughly 47 to 90; over 16 male, 14 to 15 female.

Per the germline V gene, CDR1 is SGHTS and CDR2 is YDEGEE. The CDR3 extends over 18 amino acids. From about 400 ng of RNA, a library with molecular barcoded alpha/delta and beta/gamma adaptors was made. MiXCR, applied by TCRdb to the reads, yields one record per CDR3 protein. The sample lists about 24,000 distinct CDR3 sequences; less than 25% were seen once. As concerns this clonotype: This is likely an artifact of a read error, given a far larger clone one base away.

Sequenced material: a population of CD138-negative cells sorted from bone marrow. The rearrangement links TRBV5-8 to TRBJ2-4; the D call may be TRBD1 or TRBD2 (5 bases each). The TCR comes from a donor aged 40 or older with multiple myeloma. The CDR3 loop is CASSLAWGKNKANNIQYF. The DNA of the CDR3 is TGTGCCAGCAGCTTGGCCTGGGGGAAGAACAAAGCCAATAACATTCAGTACTTC.